This T cell receptor (beta chain) was profiled in a study of OX40 agonist ivuxolimab in advanced cancers. Study-wide points: Partly responding patients at 0.1-3.0 mg/kg showed some of the smallest clonal expansion. Researchers did not determine the expanded peripheral T cells' antigen specificity. Doses of 0.1 to 3.0 mg/kg were accompanied by clonal expansion of CD4+ and CD8+ blood T cells by week 6.

Blood sampling took place at baseline, cycle 4 day 1, and cycle 7 day 1. This clone was counted only a few times. Its matching antigen is unknown. This table comes from immunoSEQ multiplex PCR, and its TCRdb copy is limited to in-frame clones, with some not included. The table records fewer than 70,000 clones, 80% to 95% of them present only once. The source was CD4+ or CD8+ T cells sorted from blood, collected in a trial of the OX40 agonist ivuxolimab. The sequence was obtained from an adult with an advanced solid tumor such as melanoma, head and neck, liver or kidney cancer.

CDR3 residues: CASNPLAGDSIEQFF. CDR3 nucleotide sequence: TGTGCCAGCAACCCACTAGCGGGAGATAGTATTGAGCAGTTCTTC. V usage is TRBV6-5 and J usage is TRBJ2-1; 11 bases are a match to TRBD2. Germline V lookup: CDR1 MNHEY, CDR2 SVGAGI. CDR3 size: 15 residues. J was trimmed by 9 bases and V by 7 bases; bases with no gene match: 11.